This T cell receptor beta chain originates from a study of shared clonotypes between healthy human individuals. Turning to this clone: The antigen remains unidentified.

The V and J ends lost 1 base and 0 bases respectively, with 8 bases between them. The V gene's germline CDR1 is SGDLS and CDR2 YYNGEE. The CDR3 runs to 15 residues. The study drew its donors from healthy HIV-negative adults without recent acute infections or vaccinations. Some 30,000 T cell genomes (approximately 190 ng DNA) went into each sorted-subset replicate. Sequencing was performed with immunoSEQ multiplex PCR; in TCRdb, only in-frame clones are kept and a portion is missing. This table holds 2,500,000 or so clones, roughly 93% found once. Points from the study as a whole: Relative to their counterparts shared across all four donors, non-shared clonotypes exhibited diminished generation probabilities.

This receptor was identified in a man aged 18 to 29 in good health. Some clones in this sample may be carry-over from other donors' samples. Material: naive CD4+ T cells from PBMCs. Subset described: CD45RA+ positively selected. The genes are TRBV9 and TRBJ1-3, with D uncertain. The CDR3 DNA follows: TGTGCCAGCAGCGTAACGGTGACCTCTGGAAACACCATATATTTT. Its protein product is CASSVTVTSGNTIYF.